This paragraph reports one T cell receptor beta chain. This sample stems from a study of T cell changes during pregnancy in multiple sclerosis. Generated by immunoSEQ multiplex PCR, the TCRdb table keeps only in-frame clones and is missing some. Here the sample spans about 110,000 clones, just over 90% being singletons. Germline V gene lookup returns CDR1 SGDLS and CDR2 YYNGEE. This CDR3 is 14 amino acids long. Losses at the gene ends were 7 bases for V and 2 bases for J; bases not matched to a gene: 5. The chain is built from TRBV9 and TRBJ2-7; 11 nucleotides align to TRBD1. This clonotype was obtained from a female donor with multiple sclerosis, enrolled in a pregnancy study. This sample comprised peripheral blood, obtained after pregnancy. The CDR3 coding sequence is TGTGCCAGCGGGCCGGGACAGGGGGCCTACGAGCAGTACTTC. Its translation: CASGPGQGAYEQYF.